A selection of T cell receptor beta chains follows, all from one sample in a study of T-cell reconstitution after alpha-beta-depleted transplantation in children. MiXCR was run by TCRdb on the PCR reads, yielding one entry per CDR3 protein. Here the sample spans some 840,000 distinct CDR3 sequences, approximately 15% being singletons. Material: PBMCs, mostly from graft donor cells, obtained 360 days after TCRalphabeta/CD19-depleted stem cell transplant. Receptors were obtained from a male patient aged 5 to 17 who had a stem cell transplant for acute lymphoblastic leukemia, so the T cells may come from the graft donor. CDR3s include the opening cysteine and the closing phenylalanine or tryptophan. Fields, in order: clone size, CDR3 length, J gene, V gene, D gene, CDR3 DNA, CDR3 protein. D genes are given only for firm matches. A row's size may be missing; if present it is once, few, many or a size class.

clone_size: NA
cdr3_length: 15
j_call: TRBJ2-1
v_call: TRBV5-1
d_call: NA
cdr3_nt: TGCGCCAGCAGCCTGGGAATTGGAACCTACAATGAGCAGTTCTTC
cdr3_aa: CASSLGIGTYNEQFF

clone_size: few
cdr3_length: 14
j_call: TRBJ2-5
v_call: TRBV10-3
d_call: TRBD2
cdr3_nt: TGTGCCATCAGGGGGGAACTAGCGGGAGAGACCCAGTACTTC
cdr3_aa: CAIRGELAGETQYF

clone_size: few
cdr3_length: 13
j_call: TRBJ2-7
v_call: TRBV7-9
d_call: TRBD2
cdr3_nt: TGTGCCAGCAGAGGCCTAGCGGAACGAGAGCAGTACTTC
cdr3_aa: CASRGLAEREQYF

clone_size: NA
cdr3_length: 22
j_call: TRBJ2-2
v_call: TRBV7-1
d_call: NA
cdr3_nt: TGTGCCAGCAGCTCCTCCGGCCTTAACGTCAGGGGAGACCTTGAAAACACCGGGGAGCTGTTTTTT
cdr3_aa: CASSSSGLNVRGDLENTGELFF

clone_size: NA
cdr3_length: 15
j_call: TRBJ2-1
v_call: TRBV3-1
d_call: TRBD2
cdr3_nt: TGTGCCAGCAGCCAAGAGTTAGCGGGAGGGCCTGAGCAGTTCTTC
cdr3_aa: CASSQELAGGPEQFF

clone_size: NA
cdr3_length: 16
j_call: TRBJ1-6
v_call: TRBV19
d_call: TRBD1
cdr3_nt: TGTGCCAGTAGTAGGAGCTGGACAGGGGAAAATTCACCCCTCCACTTT
cdr3_aa: CASSRSWTGENSPLHF

clone_size: few
cdr3_length: 14
j_call: TRBJ2-7
v_call: TRBV7-2
d_call: NA
cdr3_nt: TGTGCCAGCAGCTTTCGTAGCGCGTCCTACGAGCAGTACTTC
cdr3_aa: CASSFRSASYEQYF

clone_size: NA
cdr3_length: 18
j_call: TRBJ2-5
v_call: TRBV7-3
d_call: TRBD2
cdr3_nt: TGTGCCAGCATCTTTGCAGCTAGCGGGAGCTTCTGTGTAGAGACCCAGTACTTC
cdr3_aa: CASIFAASGSFCVETQYF

clone_size: NA
cdr3_length: 17
j_call: TRBJ2-2
v_call: TRBV5-1
d_call: TRBD1
cdr3_nt: TGCGCCAGCAGCCCAACAGGACAGGGGGGAATCACCGGGAAGCTGTATTTT
cdr3_aa: CASSPTGQGGITGKLYF

clone_size: NA
cdr3_length: 15
j_call: TRBJ2-7
v_call: TRBV18
d_call: NA
cdr3_nt: TGTGCCAGCTCCCAGAGTAGGGACACCACCTACGAGCAGTACTTC
cdr3_aa: CASSQSRDTTYEQYF

clone_size: NA
cdr3_length: 16
j_call: TRBJ2-3
v_call: TRBV2
d_call: NA
cdr3_nt: TGTGCCAGCAGCTCCCCCAGGGAGATCGCACAAGATACGCAGTATTTT
cdr3_aa: CASSSPREIAQDTQYF

clone_size: few
cdr3_length: 17
j_call: TRBJ2-7
v_call: TRBV12-3/TRBV12-4
d_call: NA
cdr3_nt: TGTGCCAGCAGTTTAGCGCCGGGGGGGACAGGGCGAACCGAGCAGTACTTC
cdr3_aa: CASSLAPGGTGRTEQYF

clone_size: few
cdr3_length: 13
j_call: TRBJ2-1
v_call: TRBV20-1
d_call: NA
cdr3_nt: TGCAGTGCGGGGGGAGGAGCCTACAATGAGCAGTTCTTC
cdr3_aa: CSAGGGAYNEQFF

clone_size: few
cdr3_length: 13
j_call: TRBJ1-1
v_call: TRBV29-1
d_call: NA
cdr3_nt: TGCAGCGTTGAATTAACCCCAGGTAACGGGGCTTTCTTT
cdr3_aa: CSVELTPGNGAFF

clone_size: NA
cdr3_length: 14
j_call: TRBJ2-2
v_call: TRBV5-5
d_call: NA
cdr3_nt: TGTGCCAGCACCTCGTGGGGGCAAGTCGGGGAGCTGTTTTTT
cdr3_aa: CASTSWGQVGELFF